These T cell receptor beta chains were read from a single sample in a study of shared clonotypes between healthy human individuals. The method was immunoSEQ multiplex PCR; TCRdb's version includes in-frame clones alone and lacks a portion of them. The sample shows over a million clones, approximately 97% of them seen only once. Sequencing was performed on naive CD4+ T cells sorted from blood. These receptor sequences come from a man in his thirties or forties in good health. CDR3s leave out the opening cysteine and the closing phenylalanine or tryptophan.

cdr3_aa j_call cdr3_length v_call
ASSYGGPVYNEQF TRBJ2-1 13 TRBV6-6
ASSFSGSSYNEQF TRBJ2-1 13 TRBV6-5
ASTPPGWGTQY TRBJ2-3 11 TRBV6-5
ASSFREGQPQH TRBJ1-5 11 TRBV28
ASSLDSGETQY TRBJ2-5 11 TRBV5-4
ASSTGTGTEAF TRBJ1-1 11 TRBV5-1
ASSPRHGADTQY TRBJ2-3 12 TRBV5-6
ASSLVGYT TRBJ1-2 8 TRBV7-9
ASSLNYLVGLAGRFAGELF TRBJ2-2 19 TRBV5-1
STRDTQSTDTQY TRBJ2-3 12 TRBV29-1
ASSRTAGGPSYEQY TRBJ2-7 14 TRBV27
ASGRTTGPYGYT TRBJ1-2 12 TRBV7-9
ATSRTGTFNEKLF TRBJ1-4 13 TRBV15
ASSVGGTGTADTQY TRBJ2-3 14 TRBV9
ASSMRVSETQY TRBJ2-5 11 TRBV19
ASTGGGLAVWNEQF TRBJ2-1 14 TRBV18
ASSPPRRFSNQPQH TRBJ1-5 14 TRBV28
ASSPRLSGTSMASYNEQF TRBJ2-1 18 TRBV18
ASSVELAGVQY TRBJ2-7 11 TRBV9
ASSLVGGAYNEQF TRBJ2-1 13 TRBV7-8
ASSKIHSTDTQY TRBJ2-3 12 TRBV11-2
ASSLGQGGLAGNEQY TRBJ2-7 15 TRBV19
ASSQSYSGLSNQPQH TRBJ1-5 15 TRBV16
ASKGALKGEQF TRBJ2-1 11 TRBV6-5
ASSLEGGSYGYT TRBJ1-2 12 TRBV7-9
ACGTGGYEQY TRBJ2-7 10 TRBV30
ASSAYGTGPYNEQF TRBJ2-1 14 TRBV5-5